A single sample gave rise to the 32 T cell receptor beta chains below, sequenced in a study of blood T cell repertoires in COVID-19. Method: immunoSEQ multiplex PCR; TCRdb's copy keeps in-frame clones and lacks some. The sample holds some 380,000 clones; nearly 90% are singletons and the top ten take around 7%. Sequencing input: peripheral blood. Receptors originate from a man aged 18 to 30 with active or convalescent COVID-19.

This rearrangement joins TRBV7-9 to TRBJ1-6; 7 positions agree with TRBD1. This CDR3 is 16 amino acids long. Germline values: CDR1 SEHNR, CDR2 FQNEAQ (reference sequence). V lost 6 bases, J lost 3 bases, and 8 bases stayed unmatched. CDR3: CASRAGTVNYNSPLHF. The CDR3 DNA is TGTGCCAGCAGAGCCGGGACAGTGAACTATAATTCACCCCTCCACTTT.

This clone was counted a few times. The rearrangement joins TRBV15 to TRBJ1-2; 9 nucleotides match TRBD1. The CDR3 is made up of 13 amino acids. Germline V lookup: CDR1 LNHNV, CDR2 YYDKDF (reference sequence). With V trimmed by 9 bases and J by 4 bases, 6 bases remained unmatched. CDR3 nucleotides: TGTGCCACGAGTGGACAGGGGATCTATGGCTACACCTTC. Its translation: CATSGQGIYGYTF.

Comments on this clone: This same CDR3 is encoded by further DNA sequences in the sample. The chain couples TRBV9 to TRBJ2-5; 10 bases are a match to TRBD2. The CDR3 is made up of 14 amino acids. The V gene's germline CDR1 is SGDLS and CDR2 YYNGEE. V lost 4 bases and J lost 2; bases outside the gene matches: 2. CDR3 DNA: TGTGCCAGCAGCAGTAGCGGGGGGCAAGAGACCCAGTACTTC. Its protein is CASSSSGGQETQYF.

The rearrangement links TRBV28 to TRBJ1-6; TRBD1 matches 10 bases. Trimming cost V 3 bases and J 7 bases; bases outside gene matches: 3. Germline V gives CDR1 MDHEN, CDR2 SYDVKM. The CDR3 sequence is 15 residues long. The CDR3 reads CASSFTGQGNSPLHF. The CDR3 region has the DNA TGTGCCAGCAGTTTTACGGGACAGGGGAATTCACCCCTCCACTTT.

The chain carries TRBV25-1 and TRBJ2-1, with 8 bases identical to TRBD2. Germline V gives CDR1 MGHDK, CDR2 SYGVNS. J gave up 0 bases and V 10 bases, and 5 bases lay outside the gene matches. The CDR3 length is 14 residues. The CDR3 region is CATALAGSYNEQFF. CDR3 DNA: TGTGCCACAGCCCTAGCGGGCTCCTACAATGAGCAGTTCTTC. Combining the CDR3 with reference TRBV25-1 and TRBJ2-1 gives the whole variable domain EADIYQTPRYLVIGTGKKITLECSQTMGHDKMYWYQQDPGMELHLIHYSYGVNSTEKGDLSSESTVSRIRTEHFPLTLESARPSHTSQYLCATALAGSYNEQFFGPGTRLTVL.

V and J are TRBV28 and TRBJ2-1; TRBD2 matches 7 bases. Germline assignment: CDR1 MDHEN and CDR2 SYDVKM. The ends lost 8 bases at V and 2 bases at J; junction bases unmatched: 9. CDR3 length: 15 amino acids. The CDR3 DNA is TGTGCCAGCGACGTGGGAGCGGGGCCCTACAATGAGCAGTTCTTC. Protein: CASDVGAGPYNEQFF.

The chain couples TRBV7-9 to TRBJ1-2; 9 bases are shared with TRBD1. The CDR3 has 16 amino acids. V shed 5 bases, J shed 5 bases, and the junction held 12 bases outside the gene matches. The germline gives CDR1 SEHNR, CDR2 FQNEAQ (reference sequence). The CDR3 sequence: CASSADRGRYGYGYTF. The CDR3 DNA sequence: TGTGCCAGCAGCGCGGACAGGGGAAGGTACGGATATGGCTACACCTTC.

The CDR3 DNA follows: TGTGCCAGCAGCGTAGGGGGAGGTAATTCACCCCTCCACTTT. As protein: CASSVGGGNSPLHF. This sequence joins TRBV9 and TRBJ1-6; D unclear. V gave up 0 bases and J gave up 6 bases, with 7 bases separating them. This CDR3 is 14 amino acids long. CDR1 and CDR2 (germline): SGDLS, YYNGEE.

This chain uses TRBV10-2 with TRBJ2-7; perhaps TRBD1 as D (6 bases). The CDR3 loop spans 14 amino acids. CDR1 WSHSY and CDR2 SAAADI come from the germline V gene. The V end lost 2 bases, the J end lost 3 bases, and 11 bases lay between the germline ends. The CDR3 bases are TGCGCCAGCAGTGAGCTGGTGGGACACTACGAGCAGTACTTC. It translates to CASSELVGHYEQYF.

The chain combines TRBV7-2 with TRBJ2-7; a weak D match, TRBD1 (6 bases). CDR1 is SGHTA, CDR2 FQGNSA, per germline. The V end was cut by 4 bases, the J end by 4 bases, with 14 bases between. The CDR3 consists of 14 residues. CDR3 DNA sequence: TGTGCCAGCAGCTCAAGGACAGAAGAGTACGAGCAGTACTTC. The encoded protein is CASSSRTEEYEQYF.

This clone occurred once. The rearrangement joins TRBV4-3 to TRBJ2-7, with TRBD1 identical over 7 bases. CDR1 and CDR2 (germline): LGHNA, YSLEER. The CDR3 is 16 amino acids. V dropped 0 bases and J dropped 6; count of bases not matched to a gene: 11. The CDR3 nucleotides are TGCGCCAGCAGCCAAGATTGGAGACAGGGTGCCTCCGAGCAGTACTTC. This sequence encodes CASSQDWRQGASEQYF.

V and J are TRBV5-1 and TRBJ2-3, with 10 bases lining up with TRBD2. This CDR3 region has 17 residues. Germline V CDR1 and CDR2: SGHRS, YFSETQ. V trimming: 0 bases; J trimming: 5 bases; junction bases outside the gene matches: 9. CDR3 nucleotide sequence: TGCGCCAGCAGCTTGGCCGAGGTAGCGGGAGGTATAGATACGCAGTATTTT. Translation: CASSLAEVAGGIDTQYF.

This chain links TRBV19 with TRBJ2-2, with D uncertain. Germline CDR1 reads LNHDA; CDR2 reads SQIVND (reference sequence). The CDR3 is 13 amino acids. The ends were cut back, 8 bases at V and 6 bases at J, with 13 bases in the middle. The CDR3 DNA reads as TGTGCCAGTGCGCAGGTGGTGGCCGGGGAGCTGTTTTTT. It encodes CASAQVVAGELFF.

The rearrangement links TRBV9 to TRBJ2-1; TRBD2 matches 13 bases. CDR3 length equals 15 residues. Per germline, CDR1 SGDLS and CDR2 YYNGEE. V was pared by 4 bases and J by 4 bases, with 2 bases of the junction left unmatched. The CDR3 protein is CASSTSGGVYNEQFF. The CDR3 DNA reads TGTGCCAGCAGCACTAGCGGGGGGGTGTACAATGAGCAGTTCTTC. The entire variable domain, with the rest obtained from reference TRBV9 and TRBJ2-1, is as follows: DSGVTQTPKHLITATGQRVTLRCSPRSGDLSVYWYQQSLDQGLQFLIQYYNGEERAKGNILERFSAQQFPDLHSELNLSSLELGDSALYFCASSTSGGVYNEQFFGPGTRLTVL.

The chain links TRBV2 to TRBJ2-1, with TRBD2 identical over 11 bases. CDR1 is SNHLY, CDR2 FYNNEI, per germline. The V and J ends lost 4 bases and 7 bases, in that order; junction bases with no gene match: 3. The CDR3 is 14 residues long. The CDR3 is CASSVSGGANEQFF. The CDR3 coding sequence is TGTGCCAGCAGTGTTAGCGGGGGGGCAAATGAGCAGTTCTTC.

The V gene is TRBV6-6, the J gene TRBJ1-6, with TRBD1 as a possible D gene (6 bases). The germline V and J ends were trimmed by 2 bases and 6 bases, with 8 bases remaining between them. This CDR3 is built from 14 residues. CDR1 is MNHNY and CDR2 is SVGAGI in the germline V gene (reference sequence). CDR3 loop: CASSYGGPNSPLHF. CDR3 DNA: TGTGCCAGCAGTTACGGGGGCCCTAATTCACCCCTCCACTTT.

This clone has just one count. The V and J genes are TRBV27 and TRBJ1-5, with D hard to call. V was cut by 2 bases and J by 3 bases, with 11 bases left in between. Germline assignment: CDR1 MNHEY and CDR2 SMNVEV (reference sequence). The CDR3 totals 15 residues. The CDR3 DNA follows: TGTGCCAGCAGTTTAGGGTTACGGGTCAATCAGCCCCAGCATTTT. Translation gives CASSLGLRVNQPQHF.

V usage is TRBV4-1 and J usage is TRBJ2-1; D might be TRBD2 (5 bases). Looked up from germline, CDR1 is MGHRA and CDR2 is YSYEKL. The CDR3 spans 12 residues. Trimming stripped 1 base from V and 9 bases from J, with 7 bases between. This CDR3 reads CASSQGEGEQFF. CDR3 sequence (DNA): TGCGCCAGCAGCCAAGGAGAGGGTGAGCAGTTCTTC.

J is TRBJ1-5 and V is TRBV18; D is undetermined. Trimming took 2 bases from V and 0 from J, leaving 11 bases between them. Looked up from germline, CDR1 is KGHSH and CDR2 is LQKENI. The CDR3 loop spans 16 amino acids. The CDR3 is CASSPMGGLSNQPQHF. The CDR3 DNA is TGTGCCAGCTCACCAATGGGAGGACTTAGCAATCAGCCCCAGCATTTT. The full variable domain, completed using reference TRBV18 and TRBJ1-5, is NAGVMQNPRHLVRRRGQEARLRCSPMKGHSHVYWYRQLPEEGLKFMVYLQKENIIDESGMPKERFSAEFPKEGPSILRIQQVVRGDSAAYFCASSPMGGLSNQPQHFGDGTRLSIL.

V gene TRBV11-3 combines with J gene TRBJ1-3, with a weak D call TRBD1 (5 bases). There are 15 residues in the CDR3. The V gene's germline CDR1 is SGHNT and CDR2 YENEEA. The V end was cut by 2 bases, the J end by 4 bases, with 12 bases between. The CDR3 here is CASSLRGSGGNTIYF. CDR3 nucleotides: TGTGCCAGCAGCTTAAGGGGTTCGGGCGGAAACACCATATATTTT.

This sequence joins TRBV9 and TRBJ2-1, with a tentative D call TRBD2 (5 bases). This CDR3 contains 17 residues. In germline, CDR1 is SGDLS, CDR2 YYNGEE. V was cut by 0 bases and J by 4 bases, with 17 bases left in between. CDR3 loop: CASSVGLGVSSYNEQFF. Here the CDR3 DNA reads TGTGCCAGCAGCGTAGGACTCGGGGTCTCCTCGTACAATGAGCAGTTCTTC.

The chain links TRBV6-5 to TRBJ1-1, with no clear D. The CDR3 length is 13 residues. Between the trimmed V and J ends, which lost 7 bases and 0 bases, there was a span of 9 bases. In germline, CDR1 is MNHEY, CDR2 SVGAGI. CDR3 DNA sequence: TGTGCCAGCACTAACCTCATGAACACTGAAGCTTTCTTT. It yields the protein CASTNLMNTEAFF.

The rearrangement links TRBV27 to TRBJ2-1; 8 positions match TRBD2. Germline V lookup: CDR1 MNHEY, CDR2 SMNVEV (reference sequence). V lost 6 bases to trimming and J lost 6 bases; unmatched junction nucleotides: 13. The CDR3 runs to 16 residues. CDR3 bases: TGTGCCAGCAGACAAAGCGGGAGAGGGAGAGTCAATGAGCAGTTCTTC. This codes for CASRQSGRGRVNEQFF.

This clone was seen only once. The J gene is TRBJ2-1, the V gene TRBV19, with 12 bases fitting TRBD1. Losses at the gene ends were 6 bases for V and 0 bases for J; bases not matched to a gene: 21. Per the germline V gene, CDR1 is LNHDA and CDR2 is SQIVND (reference sequence). This CDR3 has 22 residues. The CDR3 coding sequence is TGTGCCAGTAGCTCCCCCTTTGGGACAGGGGGCGGGGGGGCCAGCTCCTACAATGAGCAGTTCTTC. As protein: CASSSPFGTGGGGASSYNEQFF.

V usage is TRBV4-2 and J usage is TRBJ2-2; 8 bases map to TRBD1. CDR3 length: 17 amino acids. V gave up 4 bases and J gave up 1 base; unmatched junction bases: 8. Germline lookup yields CDR1 LGHNA and CDR2 YNFKEQ. The CDR3, as DNA: TGTGCCAGCAGCCTCGGGGCGGGGACAGGGAACACCGGGGAGCTGTTTTTT. Translating it yields CASSLGAGTGNTGELFF.

This clone was observed once. This chain uses TRBV29-1 with TRBJ2-2; tentative D call: TRBD1 (5 bases). There are 13 residues in the CDR3. V gave up 6 bases and J gave up 6 bases, with 14 bases separating them. The V gene's germline CDR1 is SQVTM and CDR2 ANQGSEA. The CDR3 DNA reads TGCAGCGTCAGATCCAGGGATGCCGGGGAGCTGTTTTTT. This sequence encodes CSVRSRDAGELFF.

Worth noting for this clone: A junction end diverges from the germline sequence, so it may reflect a read error. V and J are TRBV6-5 and TRBJ1-1; TRBD1 is a possible D gene (5 bases). Germline lookup yields CDR1 MNHEY and CDR2 SVGAGI. There are 11 residues in the CDR3. Here the CDR3 reads CASSYVLGAFF. CDR3 DNA sequence: TGTGCCAGCAGTTACGTCCTTGGGGCTTTCTTC.

The J gene is TRBJ2-1, the V gene TRBV20-1; 7 bases are a match to TRBD2. Germline values: CDR1 DFQATT, CDR2 SNEGSKA (reference sequence). This CDR3 region has 16 residues. The trim removed 3 bases at V and 2 bases at J, leaving 10 bases unmatched. This CDR3 is CSASKRAGETYNEQFF. Here the CDR3 DNA reads TGCAGTGCTAGTAAAAGGGCGGGGGAGACCTACAATGAGCAGTTCTTC.

DNA for the CDR3: TGCGCCAGCAGCCAAGGGACTGGGACTAGCTACAATGAGCAGTTCTTC. It is translated as CASSQGTGTSYNEQFF. This rearrangement joins TRBV4-1 to TRBJ2-1; TRBD2 matches 8 bases. CDR3 size: 16 residues. The germline gives CDR1 MGHRA, CDR2 YSYEKL. V gave up 1 base and J gave up 3 bases; unmatched junction bases: 5.

This chain links TRBV15 with TRBJ2-7; 7 nucleotides line up with TRBD2. With 3 bases clipped from V and 5 bases from J, the junction kept 7 bases outside the gene matches. CDR3 length: 14 residues. Germline-derived CDR1 and CDR2 are LNHNV and YYDKDF (reference sequence). Written as DNA, the CDR3 is TGTGCCACCAGCAGCGCCGGGACTATAGACGAGCAGTACTTC. Translating gives CATSSAGTIDEQYF.

Notes on this clone: In the same sample, other DNA sequences code for this CDR3. The chain employs TRBV6-5 and TRBJ1-1, with D unclear. V was trimmed by 6 bases and J by 0 bases, leaving 8 bases between them. This CDR3 has 13 residues. Per the germline V gene, CDR1 is MNHEY and CDR2 is SVGAGI. The CDR3 is CASRRALNTEAFF. The CDR3 DNA reads as TGTGCCAGCAGGCGGGCCTTGAACACTGAAGCTTTCTTT.

The V gene is TRBV5-6, the J gene TRBJ2-5; 14 nucleotides align to TRBD2. Germline assignment: CDR1 SGHDT and CDR2 YYEEEE. V was clipped by 3 bases and J by 3 bases; unmatched bases: 4. The CDR3 is 16 amino acids. The CDR3 here is CASSSGLAGGKETQYF. CDR3 DNA sequence: TGTGCCAGCAGCTCCGGACTAGCGGGGGGCAAAGAGACCCAGTACTTC.